The entry below gives a single T cell receptor (beta chain) sequence along with its context. This entry belongs to a study of OX40 agonist ivuxolimab in advanced cancers. Trimming pared 0 bases from V and 13 bases from J, leaving 13 bases between. The CDR3 length is 13 residues. In germline, CDR1 is SGHTA, CDR2 FQGTGA. The protocol was immunoSEQ multiplex PCR, while the TCRdb copy is restricted to in-frame clones and leaves out a portion. The repertoire holds 100,000 to 150,000 clones, 85% to 95% seen once, with 0.7% to 0.9% in the top ten. Sequenced here: CD4+ or CD8+ T cells sorted from blood, sampled in a trial of the OX40 agonist ivuxolimab. The V gene is TRBV7-3, the J gene TRBJ2-1; TRBD2 might be the D (6 bases). This TCR was recovered from an adult with an advanced solid tumor such as melanoma, head and neck, liver or kidney cancer. As DNA, the CDR3 is TGTGCCAGCAGCTTAACCCCGCCGACTAGTCAGTTCTTC. Residues: CASSLTPPTSQFF.